This entry features one T cell receptor (beta chain) sequence. The sample comes from a study of blood T cell repertoires in COVID-19. Sequencing used immunoSEQ multiplex PCR; TCRdb keeps in-frame clones, though not all of them. The sample includes approximately 84,000 clones, about nine tenths of them seen just once. Germline CDR1 and CDR2: SGHRS and YFSETQ. This CDR3 contains 12 residues. The V end lost 0 bases, the J end lost 8 bases, and 8 bases lay between the germline ends. This sequence was found in a human donor with active COVID-19. The donor label of this sample is uncertain. Material: peripheral blood. The chain recombines TRBV5-1 with TRBJ1-2; D is undetermined. The CDR3 DNA follows: TGCGCCAGCAGCTTGGGTACCGGGGGCTACACCTTC. Its protein is CASSLGTGGYTF.